The clone carrying this TCR beta chain was seen repeatedly, ten times or more. Its antigen is currently unknown. A single record per CDR3 protein comes from TCRdb applying MiXCR to the reads. The sample holds about 360,000 distinct CDR3 sequences, 15% to 20% seen once. This entry comes from a study of T cell repertoires in cytomegalovirus infection. Across the study: Public TCR beta signatures marked donors with CMV infection and the matching HLA.

Overall study findings and caveats: Pooled public TCR beta family frequency picked out CMV carriers with the relevant HLA. The ex vivo response was dominated by HLA-C-restricted CMV-specific TCR beta clonotypes.

The CDR3 has 15 amino acids. Losses at the gene ends were 6 bases for V and 9 bases for J; bases not matched to a gene: 9. Per the germline V gene, CDR1 is MNHNS and CDR2 is SASEGT. The sequence derives from a human donor in good health (CMV status not recorded). Some clones in this sample may be carry-over from other donors' samples. The chain is built from TRBV6-1 and TRBJ2-5; 14 bases are shared with TRBD2. The sequenced sample consisted of PBMCs. CDR3 DNA sequence: TGTGCCAGCAGCCCGAATCGACTAGCGGGGGGGGCCCAGTACTTC. It translates to CASSPNRLAGGAQYF.